The clone carrying this TCR beta chain showed up just a few times. The record originates from a study of patients and donors after allogeneic stem cell transplantation. V was clipped by 4 bases and J by 3 bases, with 6 bases between them. This CDR3 has 12 residues. Germline V gives CDR1 SGHTA, CDR2 FQGNSA. TCRdb processed the RT-PCR reads anew with MiXCR; each CDR3 protein has one entry. The repertoire includes 200,000 to 250,000 distinct CDR3 sequences, 14% of them detected once, and roughly 12% sits in the top ten. The sequenced sample consisted of blood, either unsorted or a sorted T cell fraction (not recorded which). This chain connects TRBV7-2 to TRBJ1-2, with D hard to call. This clonotype originated in a human donor who was either an allogeneic HSCT recipient or a stem cell or donor lymphocyte infusion donor (not recorded which). It is not recorded whose cells these are; they may come from a transplant donor. The CDR3 loop is CASSSNHYGYTF. CDR3 DNA sequence: TGTGCCAGCAGCTCTAATCACTATGGCTACACCTTC.